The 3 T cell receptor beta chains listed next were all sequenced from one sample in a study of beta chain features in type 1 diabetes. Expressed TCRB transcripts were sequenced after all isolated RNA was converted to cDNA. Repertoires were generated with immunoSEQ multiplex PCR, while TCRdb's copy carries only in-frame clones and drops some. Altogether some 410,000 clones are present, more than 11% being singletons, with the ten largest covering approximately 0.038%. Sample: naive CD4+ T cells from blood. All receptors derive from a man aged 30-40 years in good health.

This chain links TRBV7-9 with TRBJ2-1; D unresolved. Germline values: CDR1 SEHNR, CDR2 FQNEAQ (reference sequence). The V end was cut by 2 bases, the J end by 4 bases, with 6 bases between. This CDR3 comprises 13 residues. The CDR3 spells CASSLQSYNEQFF. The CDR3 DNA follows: TGTGCCAGCAGCTTACAGAGTTACAATGAGCAGTTCTTC.

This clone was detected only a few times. The CDR3 here is CASSISGYGELFF. The CDR3 DNA reads as TGTGCCAGTAGTATTAGCGGATACGGGGAGCTGTTTTTT. The gene calls are TRBV19 and TRBJ2-2; D possibly corresponds to TRBD2 (6 bases). This CDR3 is built from 13 residues. Germline-derived CDR1 and CDR2 are LNHDA and SQIVND (reference sequence). The V and J ends lost 3 bases and 7 bases respectively, with 9 bases between them.

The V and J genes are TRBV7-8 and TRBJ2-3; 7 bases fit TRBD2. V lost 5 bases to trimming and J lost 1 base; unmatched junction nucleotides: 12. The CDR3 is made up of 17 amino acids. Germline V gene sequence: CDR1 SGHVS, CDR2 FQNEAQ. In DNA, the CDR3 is TGTGCCAGCAGCCGGGGACTACCTGGGGGAGGCACAGATACGCAGTATTTT. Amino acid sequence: CASSRGLPGGGTDTQYF.